This T cell receptor beta chain was captured by sequencing in a study of naive and memory T cell subsets. Study results and limitations: Possibly reflecting memory cells re-expressing CD45RA, a few larger clonotypes occurred in naive repertoires, especially CD8. From naive to CM, EM and EMRA, diversity decreased and Gini increased. There was no ground truth to check naive and memory subset results.

With regard to this clonotype: The target antigen is unknown.

The CDR3 consists of 16 residues. Trimming removed 5 bases from V and 7 bases from J; junction bases left unmatched: 10. Germline V gene sequence: CDR1 MDHEN, CDR2 SYDVKM. The beta constant-region primer was an equimolar mix of two oligonucleotides covering TRBC1 and TRBC2. Nested alpha and beta constant-region primers with the SP2 primer drove four PCR rounds on ligated cDNA. Ligation attached a single-stranded oligonucleotide with a 12-nucleotide UMI and the SP2 primer to the cDNA 3' end. TCRdb re-derived calls from the UMI-ligation and nested PCR reads in MiXCR, one entry per CDR3 protein. The sample carries over 110,000 distinct CDR3 sequences, roughly a fifth recorded once.

This receptor was identified in a human donor in good health. The genes are TRBV28 and TRBJ2-1; 11 positions match TRBD2. The sequenced sample consisted of naive CD8+ T cells from blood. This chain's CDR3 is CASSTYSGGGWNEQFF. DNA of the CDR3: TGTGCCAGCAGTACCTATAGCGGGGGGGGATGGAATGAGCAGTTCTTC.